Listed below are T cell receptor beta chains from one sample, sequenced in a study of blood T cell repertoires in COVID-19. The repertoire was sequenced with immunoSEQ multiplex PCR; TCRdb's copy has only in-frame clones and lacks some. This sample yields around 270,000 clones, of which more than 85% are seen a single time; 2% to 3% belongs to the top ten. The specimen was peripheral blood. These receptors were obtained from a person aged 18 to 35 with COVID-19, enrolled during active disease. Each CDR3 is given with its conserved first and last residue. A D gene is named only where the DNA matches it firmly. The size of a clone is reported for some rows only, either as once, few or many, or as a class for expanded clones.

clone size,D gene,V gene,J gene,CDR3 protein,CDR3 DNA
once,NA,TRBV28,TRBJ2-7,CASSDSAGYSYEQYF,TGTGCCAGCAGTGACTCGGCGGGCTACTCCTACGAGCAGTACTTC
NA,TRBD1,TRBV15,TRBJ2-7,CATSRDRGLGEQYF,TGTGCCACCAGCAGAGACAGGGGGCTCGGAGAGCAGTACTTC
NA,TRBD2,TRBV2,TRBJ2-3,CASGTSGAITDTQYF,TGTGCCAGCGGGACTAGCGGGGCGATCACAGATACGCAGTATTTT
NA,NA,TRBV11-2,TRBJ2-2,CASSLQGNTGELFF,TGTGCCAGCAGCCTGCAGGGAAACACCGGGGAGCTGTTTTTT
NA,NA,TRBV25-1,TRBJ1-4,CASSGGYINEKLFF,TGTGCCAGCAGCGGCGGGTATATAAATGAAAAACTGTTTTTT
NA,TRBD1,TRBV5-1,TRBJ2-7,CASGARDRNEQYF,TGCGCCAGCGGCGCAAGGGACAGAAACGAGCAGTACTTC
NA,TRBD1,TRBV7-9,TRBJ1-6,CASSPQDRGHSPLHF,TGTGCCAGCAGCCCACAGGACAGGGGTCATTCACCCCTCCACTTT
NA,TRBD1,TRBV10-3,TRBJ1-3,CAIRGTAGNTIYF,TGTGCCATCAGAGGGACAGCTGGAAACACCATATATTTT
NA,TRBD2,TRBV28,TRBJ2-5,CASNPAGGETQYF,TGTGCCAGCAACCCAGCGGGAGGAGAGACCCAGTACTTC
NA,NA,TRBV28,TRBJ2-1,CASSTTVASPRVEQFF,TGTGCCAGCAGTACGACCGTAGCGTCCCCGAGAGTTGAGCAGTTCTTC
NA,TRBD2,TRBV28,TRBJ2-7,CASSPTPGSSGRYEQYF,TGTGCCAGCAGTCCAACCCCCGGGTCTAGCGGGAGATACGAGCAGTACTTC
few,NA,TRBV6-1,TRBJ1-1,CASSETVMNTEAFF,TGTGCCAGCAGTGAAACAGTAATGAACACTGAAGCTTTCTTT
NA,TRBD1,TRBV5-1,TRBJ2-3,CASSLAQGADTQYF,TGCGCCAGCAGCTTGGCTCAGGGGGCAGATACGCAGTATTTT
NA,NA,TRBV6-2/TRBV6-3,TRBJ1-1,CASSYGASGTEAFF,TGTGCCAGCAGTTACGGGGCTTCTGGCACTGAAGCTTTCTTT
NA,NA,TRBV27,TRBJ1-3,CASSLSGLSGNTIYF,TGTGCCAGCAGTTTATCGGGACTCTCTGGAAACACCATATATTTT
NA,NA,TRBV19,TRBJ1-1,CASSIAQGRANTEAFF,TGTGCCAGTAGTATAGCTCAGGGGCGGGCGAACACTGAAGCTTTCTTT
NA,NA,TRBV6-5,TRBJ2-4,CASSSDYVAKNIQYF,TGTGCCAGCAGTTCCGACTACGTAGCCAAAAACATTCAGTACTTC
NA,TRBD2,TRBV18,TRBJ2-1,CASSPRTSDHNEQFF,TGTGCCAGCTCACCACGGACTAGCGATCACAATGAGCAGTTCTTC
NA,NA,TRBV11-2,TRBJ2-1,CASSSQVGGTYNEQFF,TGTGCCAGCAGCTCCCAGGTTGGGGGCACCTACAATGAGCAGTTCTTC